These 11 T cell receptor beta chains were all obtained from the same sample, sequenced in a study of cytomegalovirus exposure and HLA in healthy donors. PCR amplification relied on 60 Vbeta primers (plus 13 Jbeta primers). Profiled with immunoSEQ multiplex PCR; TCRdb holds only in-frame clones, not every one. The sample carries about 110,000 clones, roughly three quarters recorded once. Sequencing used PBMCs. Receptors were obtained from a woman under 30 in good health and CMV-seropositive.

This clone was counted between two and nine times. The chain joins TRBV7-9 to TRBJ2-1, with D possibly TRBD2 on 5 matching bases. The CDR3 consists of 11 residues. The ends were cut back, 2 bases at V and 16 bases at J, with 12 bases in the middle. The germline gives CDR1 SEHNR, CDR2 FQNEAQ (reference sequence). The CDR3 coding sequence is TGTGCCAGCAGCTTAACGGTAGCGACCTTCTTC. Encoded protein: CASSLTVATFF. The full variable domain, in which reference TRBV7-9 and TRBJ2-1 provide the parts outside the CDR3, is DTGVSQNPRHKITKRGQNVTFRCDPISEHNRLYWYRQTLGQGPEFLTYFQNEAQLEKSRLLSDRFSAERPKGSFSTLEIQRTEQGDSAMYLCASSLTVATFFGPGTRLTVL.

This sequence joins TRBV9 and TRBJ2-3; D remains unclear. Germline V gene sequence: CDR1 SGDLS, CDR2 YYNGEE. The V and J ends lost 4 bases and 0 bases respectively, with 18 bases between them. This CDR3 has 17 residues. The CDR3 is CASSKDLAVSSTDTQYF. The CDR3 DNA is TGTGCCAGCAGCAAAGATTTGGCGGTTTCTAGCACAGATACGCAGTATTTT.

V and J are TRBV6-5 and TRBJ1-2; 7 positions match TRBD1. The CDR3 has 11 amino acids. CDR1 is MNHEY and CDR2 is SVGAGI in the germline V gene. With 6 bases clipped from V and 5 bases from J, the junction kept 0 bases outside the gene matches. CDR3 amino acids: CASSRGYGYTF. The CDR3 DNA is TGTGCCAGCAGCAGGGGGTATGGCTACACCTTC.

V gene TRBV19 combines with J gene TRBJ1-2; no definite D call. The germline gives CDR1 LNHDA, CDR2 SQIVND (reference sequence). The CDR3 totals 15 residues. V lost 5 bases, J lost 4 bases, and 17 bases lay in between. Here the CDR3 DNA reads TGTGCCAGTAGTGATAGCGGACTCCTGACCTATGGCTACACCTTC. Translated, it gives CASSDSGLLTYGYTF.

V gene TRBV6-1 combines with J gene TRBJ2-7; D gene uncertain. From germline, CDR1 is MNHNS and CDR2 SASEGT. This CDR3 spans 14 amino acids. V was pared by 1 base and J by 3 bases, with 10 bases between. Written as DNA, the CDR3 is TGTGCCAGCAGTGAAGTCGGCAGCGACTACGAGCAGTACTTC. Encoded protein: CASSEVGSDYEQYF.

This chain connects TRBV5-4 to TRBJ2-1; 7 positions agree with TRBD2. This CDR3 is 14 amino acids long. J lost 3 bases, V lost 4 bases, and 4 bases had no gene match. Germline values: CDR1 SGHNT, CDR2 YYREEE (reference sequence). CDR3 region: CASSVSGGYNEQFF. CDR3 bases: TGTGCCAGCAGCGTTTCGGGAGGCTACAATGAGCAGTTCTTC.

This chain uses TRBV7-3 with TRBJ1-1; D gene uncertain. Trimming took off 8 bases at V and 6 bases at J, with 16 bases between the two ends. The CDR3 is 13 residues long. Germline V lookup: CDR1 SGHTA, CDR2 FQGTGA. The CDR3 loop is CASSNGRSSEAFF. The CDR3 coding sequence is TGTGCCAGCTCTAATGGGCGCTCGTCTGAAGCTTTCTTT.

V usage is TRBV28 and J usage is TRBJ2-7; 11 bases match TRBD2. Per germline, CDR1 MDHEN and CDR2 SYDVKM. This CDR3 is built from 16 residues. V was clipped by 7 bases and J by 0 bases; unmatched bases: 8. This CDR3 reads CASIEGGLAGSYEQYF. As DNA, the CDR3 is TGTGCCAGCATCGAAGGTGGACTAGCGGGCTCCTACGAGCAGTACTTC.

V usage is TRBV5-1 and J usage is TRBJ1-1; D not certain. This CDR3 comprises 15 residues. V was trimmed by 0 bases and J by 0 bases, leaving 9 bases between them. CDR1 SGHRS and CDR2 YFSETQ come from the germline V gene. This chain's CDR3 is CASSLAGGLNTEAFF. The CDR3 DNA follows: TGCGCCAGCAGCTTGGCCGGCGGATTGAACACTGAAGCTTTCTTT.

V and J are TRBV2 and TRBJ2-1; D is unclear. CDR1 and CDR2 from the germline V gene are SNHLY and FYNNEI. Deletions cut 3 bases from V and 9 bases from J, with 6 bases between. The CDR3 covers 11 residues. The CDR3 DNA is TGTGCCAGCAGTGAGCCAGGTGAGCAGTTCTTC. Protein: CASSEPGEQFF. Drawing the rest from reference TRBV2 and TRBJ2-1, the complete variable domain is EPEVTQTPSHQVTQMGQEVILRCVPISNHLYFYWYRQILGQKVEFLVSFYNNEISEKSEIFDDQFSVERPDGSNFTLKIRSTKLEDSAMYFCASSEPGEQFFGPGTRLTVL.

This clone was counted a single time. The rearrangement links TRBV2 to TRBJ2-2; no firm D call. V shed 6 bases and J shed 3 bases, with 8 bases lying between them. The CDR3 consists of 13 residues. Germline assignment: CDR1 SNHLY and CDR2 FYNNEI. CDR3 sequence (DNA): TGTGCCAGCAGCCCTCTACACACCGGGGAGCTGTTTTTT. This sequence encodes CASSPLHTGELFF.